This TCR beta chain emerged from a study of shared clonotypes between healthy human individuals. Study-level points and caveats: Estimated richness was generally greater in naive than memory subsets.

Trimming removed 2 bases at V and 4 bases at J, with 14 bases between. Germline V lookup: CDR1 MNHNS, CDR2 SASEGT. This CDR3 has 16 residues. Notes on this clone: Its target is not known.

Clones were read by immunoSEQ multiplex PCR, and TCRdb kept only the in-frame ones, dropping some. The table records fewer than 2.5 million clones, approximately 93% of them present only once. This sequence joins TRBV6-1 and TRBJ1-4; no reliable D call. The sequence was obtained from a man aged 18 to 29 in good health. Some clones in this sample may be carry-over from other donors' samples. The material sequenced was naive CD4+ T cells from PBMCs. Subset reported: CD45RA+ positively selected. CDR3 residues: CASSELDRRFNEKLFF. Here the CDR3 DNA reads TGTGCCAGCAGTGAACTCGACCGACGCTTTAATGAAAAACTGTTTTTT.